This TCR beta chain was captured in a study of blood T cells in healthy people across ages. In the study overall: In model experiments, template switching was able to capture about one barcoded beta molecule for every two T cells that were present.

A second 7 to 11 cycle PCR used barcoded and J-beta primers. Through a template-switch adaptor with 12 random nucleotides, each cDNA molecule received a tag. One entry per CDR3 protein results from TCRdb running MiXCR on the 5' RACE reads. The top ten hold about 22% of the sample, which has just under 750,000 distinct CDR3 sequences, 20% to 25% seen once. General study results and limits: Changes in expanded clonotypes were possibly confounded, as the CMV status of donors was unknown.

With 6 bases clipped from V and 9 bases from J, the junction kept 12 bases outside the gene matches. The CDR3 consists of 14 residues. Germline V gene data show CDR1 as SGHRS and CDR2 as YFSETQ. Regarding this clonotype: The antigen is undetermined.

Sequenced input: blood. The rearrangement joins TRBV5-1 to TRBJ2-1, with 7 bases fitting TRBD2. This sequence was found in a man in his 70s in good health. CDR3 coding DNA: TGCGCCAGCACCTCCGGGAGGAGTTCTAGTGAGCAGTTCTTC. This sequence encodes CASTSGRSSSEQFF.